What follows are 17 T cell receptor beta chains derived from one specimen sequenced in a study of control samples from healthy donors and cancer patients. Generated by immunoSEQ multiplex PCR, the TCRdb table keeps only in-frame clones and is missing some. This table holds approximately 170,000 clones, 93% found once. The sequenced sample was blood. Receptors originate from a woman aged 60 to 75 in good health.

The chain combines TRBV2 with TRBJ1-5; D might be TRBD1 (5 bases). The CDR3 is 14 amino acids. V shed 11 bases and J shed 5 bases, with 19 bases lying between them. CDR1 and CDR2 (germline): SNHLY, FYNNEI. CDR3 sequence: CAGSKNGGDQPQHF. The CDR3, as DNA: TGTGCCGGCTCGAAGAACGGGGGGGATCAGCCCCAGCATTTT.

This clone was found once. The chain has TRBV5-6 and TRBJ1-2; tentative D call: TRBD1 (5 bases). V was pared by 2 bases and J by 4 bases, with 9 bases between. The CDR3 sequence is 13 residues long. Germline lookup yields CDR1 SGHDT and CDR2 YYEEEE. CDR3 in amino acids: CASSLEGTYGYTF. In DNA, the CDR3 is TGTGCCAGCAGCTTAGAGGGGACCTATGGCTACACCTTC. Together with reference TRBV5-6 and TRBJ1-2, the CDR3 gives the full variable domain: DAGVTQSPTHLIKTRGQQVTLRCSPKSGHDTVSWYQQALGQGPQFIFQYYEEEERQRGNFPDRFSGHQFPNYSSELNVNALLLGDSALYLCASSLEGTYGYTFGSGTRLTVV.

V and J are TRBV12-3 or TRBV12-4 and TRBJ1-2; 8 bases line up with TRBD1. V was clipped by 6 bases and J by 11 bases; unmatched bases: 8. This CDR3 region has 12 residues. The CDR3 is CASSQGARSYTF. The CDR3 DNA reads TGTGCCAGCAGCCAGGGGGCGAGGAGTTACACCTTC.

This clone was counted once. V is TRBV12-3 or TRBV12-4 and J is TRBJ1-4; no clear D gene. V lost 1 base, J lost 8 bases, and 8 bases lay in between. The CDR3 consists of 13 residues. The CDR3 spells CASSLVVGEKLFF. DNA for the CDR3: TGTGCCAGCAGTTTAGTGGTTGGAGAAAAACTGTTTTTT.

V gene TRBV29-1 combines with J gene TRBJ2-2; no firm D call. V was shortened by 4 bases and J by 1 base, with 13 bases between the two germline ends. CDR1 SQVTM and CDR2 ANQGSEA come from the germline V gene. The CDR3 has 15 residues. The CDR3 here is CSVASQNVNTGELFF. The CDR3, as DNA: TGCAGCGTTGCGTCCCAGAACGTGAACACCGGGGAGCTGTTTTTT.

This chain uses TRBV7-8 with TRBJ2-5, with unresolved D. Germline lookup yields CDR1 SGHVS and CDR2 FQNEAQ. The V end lost 3 bases, the J end lost 2 bases, and 7 bases lay between the germline ends. This CDR3 has 13 amino acids. The CDR3 nucleotides read TGTGCCAGCAGCTTGGCTAGTCAAGAGACCCAGTACTTC. Translating it yields CASSLASQETQYF.

The rearrangement joins TRBV19 to TRBJ1-6, with TRBD1 matching 8 bases. V lost 3 bases to trimming and J lost 6 bases; unmatched junction nucleotides: 7. This CDR3 spans 16 amino acids. Germline values: CDR1 LNHDA, CDR2 SQIVND (reference sequence). The CDR3 DNA follows: TGTGCCAGTAGTATTGGCCAGGGGGCTTCTAATTCACCCCTCCACTTT. The encoded protein is CASSIGQGASNSPLHF. Full variable domain (outside the CDR3, taken from reference TRBV19 and TRBJ1-6): DGGITQSPKYLFRKEGQNVTLSCEQNLNHDAMYWYRQDPGQGLRLIYYSQIVNDFQKGDIAEGYSVSREKKESFPLTVTSAQKNPTAFYLCASSIGQGASNSPLHFGNGTRLTVT.

The CDR3 sequence: CASSPAAAATYNEQFF. In DNA form, the CDR3 reads TGTGCCAGCAGCCCGGCAGCGGCCGCGACCTACAATGAGCAGTTCTTC. The genes are TRBV5-4 and TRBJ2-1; maybe TRBD2 (5 bases). This CDR3 region has 16 residues. V shed 4 bases and J shed 2 bases, with 16 bases lying between them. Germline CDR1 is SGHNT and CDR2 is YYREEE (reference sequence).

The chain couples TRBV3-1 (or the pseudogene TRBV3-2) to TRBJ2-3, with D unresolved. Deletions cut 1 base from V and 2 bases from J, with 10 bases between. CDR1 LGHDT and CDR2 YNNKEL come from the germline V gene (reference sequence). The CDR3 runs to 15 residues. CDR3 sequence: CASSQAPGPTDTQYF. CDR3 DNA sequence: TGTGCCAGCAGCCAAGCGCCAGGTCCCACAGATACGCAGTATTTT.

This chain uses TRBV9 with TRBJ1-3; no firm D call. Germline assignment: CDR1 SGDLS and CDR2 YYNGEE. The length of the CDR3 is 15 residues. V was pared by 0 bases and J by 0 bases, with 7 bases between. CDR3 in amino acids: CASSVALDSGNTIYF. The CDR3 region has the DNA TGTGCCAGCAGCGTAGCTTTGGACTCTGGAAACACCATATATTTT.

J is TRBJ1-2 and V is TRBV9, with no clear D. V was shortened by 2 bases and J by 3 bases, with 8 bases between the two germline ends. The CDR3 runs to 13 residues. CDR1 and CDR2 (germline): SGDLS, YYNGEE. The CDR3 DNA is TGTGCCAGCAGCGTCGACGGCGACTATGGCTACACCTTC. It yields the protein CASSVDGDYGYTF.

The chain recombines TRBV7-2 with TRBJ1-1, with D possibly matching TRBD1 (5 bases). The V gene lost 1 base and the J gene lost 1 base, with 10 bases spanning the gap. Germline assignment: CDR1 SGHTA and CDR2 FQGNSA. CDR3 length equals 15 residues. CDR3 bases: TGTGCCAGCAGCTTAGAAGGGCAGGGGAACACTGAAGCTTTCTTT. Translation gives CASSLEGQGNTEAFF.

This chain uses TRBV2 with TRBJ2-6, with D possibly being TRBD1 (6 bases). Germline-derived CDR1 and CDR2 are SNHLY and FYNNEI. V was clipped by 4 bases and J by 2 bases, with 12 bases between them. This CDR3 spans 16 amino acids. The CDR3 region has the DNA TGTGCCAGCAGTGTTGGGCACAGGGCTGGGGCCAACGTCCTGACTTTC. Translated, it gives CASSVGHRAGANVLTF.

The rearrangement uses TRBV11-2 and TRBJ2-5; TRBD2 matches 16 bases. The CDR3 loop spans 18 amino acids. Trimming took 5 bases from V and 4 from J; bases not matched to a gene: 10. Per the germline V gene, CDR1 is SGHAT and CDR2 is FQNNGV. CDR3 amino acids: CASSRGLAGGVDGETQYF. The DNA for the CDR3 is TGTGCCAGCAGCCGGGGACTAGCGGGGGGGGTCGATGGAGAGACCCAGTACTTC.

The chain carries TRBV18 and TRBJ2-7; the D is unclear. Trimming stripped 6 bases from V and 0 bases from J, with 6 bases between. The CDR3 loop spans 12 amino acids. Germline V lookup: CDR1 KGHSH, CDR2 LQKENI. CDR3 residues: CASSQDSYEQYF. As DNA, the CDR3 is TGTGCCAGCTCCCAGGACTCCTACGAGCAGTACTTC.

On this clone itself: The same CDR3 can be traced to other DNA sequences in this sample. The V and J genes are TRBV6-2 or TRBV6-3 and TRBJ2-2; 10 positions match TRBD1. J lost 5 bases, V lost 6 bases, and 3 bases had no gene match. CDR1 is MNHEY, CDR2 SVGEGT, per germline. This CDR3 spans 14 amino acids. CDR3: CASSRDRGTGELFF. CDR3 nucleotides: TGTGCCAGCAGCCGGGACAGGGGTACCGGGGAGCTGTTTTTT.

The J gene is TRBJ1-1, the V gene TRBV18, with TRBD1 matching over 9 bases. Trimming took 0 bases from V and 10 from J; bases not matched to a gene: 9. Germline lookup yields CDR1 KGHSH and CDR2 LQKENI. CDR3 length: 15 residues. CDR3: CASSPPGQGPIGAFF. The CDR3 nucleotides read TGTGCCAGCTCACCACCGGGACAGGGCCCCATCGGAGCTTTCTTT. Complete variable domain (other parts from reference TRBV18 and TRBJ1-1): NAGVMQNPRHLVRRRGQEARLRCSPMKGHSHVYWYRQLPEEGLKFMVYLQKENIIDESGMPKERFSAEFPKEGPSILRIQQVVRGDSAAYFCASSPPGQGPIGAFFGQGTRLTVV.